The sequence of this T cell receptor (beta chain) was determined in a study of shared T cell receptors in the human thymus. Measured with immunoSEQ multiplex PCR; TCRdb has only the in-frame clones, and not every one. Among hundreds of thousands of clones listed, approximately 89% were seen once. The ends lost 4 bases at V and 7 bases at J; junction bases unmatched: 9. The CDR3 is made up of 16 amino acids. Germline values: CDR1 SGHRS, CDR2 YFSETQ. These data also featured in a second study, about human thymus T cells. That report adds: Healthy Finnish infants undergoing corrective surgery for congenital heart defects provided the donor material. Thymic and blood repertoires appeared to display a bias in their usage of V and J genes. Unrelated individuals had highly overlapping thymic repertoires, as reported in related research.

Sample: thymocytes. This TCR derives from a boy younger than two with a congenital heart defect. The chain employs TRBV5-1 and TRBJ2-7; 15 nucleotides match TRBD2. CDR3 residues: CASSPGTSGGPDEQYF. The CDR3 bases are TGCGCCAGCAGCCCGGGGACTAGCGGGGGGCCCGATGAGCAGTACTTC.